These 3 T cell receptor beta chains were all obtained from the same sample, sequenced in a study of T cell repertoires in cytomegalovirus infection. Their cognate antigens are unknown. TCRdb ran MiXCR on the reads and lists one entry per CDR3 protein. Of about 700,000 distinct CDR3 sequences in the sample, around 31% were seen once. Specimen: cultured PBMCs, collected from culture after CMV antigen stimulation. The receptors here all came from a human donor in good health (CMV status not recorded). Some clones in this sample may be carry-over from other donors' samples.

This clonotype was picked up a small number of times. The chain links TRBV7-4 to TRBJ2-2; a possible D gene is TRBD2 (5 bases). In germline, CDR1 is SGHVT, CDR2 SQSDAQ. This CDR3 is 14 amino acids long. V dropped 6 bases and J dropped 7 bases, with 15 bases sitting between them. The CDR3 sequence: CASRPGEGYGELFF. The DNA for the CDR3 is TGTGCCAGCAGACCCGGAGAGGGATACGGGGAGCTGTTTTTT.

This clonotype has only one observation. This sequence joins TRBV19 and TRBJ1-2, with a weak D call TRBD1 (5 bases). CDR3 length: 14 residues. V dropped 7 bases and J dropped 4 bases, with 16 bases sitting between them. Germline V gives CDR1 LNHDA, CDR2 SQIVND (reference sequence). CDR3 amino acids: CASTGGMRGYGYTF. The DNA of the CDR3 is TGTGCCAGTACTGGGGGTATGAGAGGCTATGGCTACACCTTC.

This clonotype has a handful of counts. CDR3 nucleotide sequence: TGTGCCAGCAGTTCGGGTAGCGTCAAAAACATTCAGTACTTC. Protein product: CASSSGSVKNIQYF. The V call is TRBV12-3 or TRBV12-4, the J call TRBJ2-4; tentative D call: TRBD2 (5 bases). Trimming stripped 4 bases from V and 3 bases from J, with 10 bases between. The CDR3 runs 14 residues.